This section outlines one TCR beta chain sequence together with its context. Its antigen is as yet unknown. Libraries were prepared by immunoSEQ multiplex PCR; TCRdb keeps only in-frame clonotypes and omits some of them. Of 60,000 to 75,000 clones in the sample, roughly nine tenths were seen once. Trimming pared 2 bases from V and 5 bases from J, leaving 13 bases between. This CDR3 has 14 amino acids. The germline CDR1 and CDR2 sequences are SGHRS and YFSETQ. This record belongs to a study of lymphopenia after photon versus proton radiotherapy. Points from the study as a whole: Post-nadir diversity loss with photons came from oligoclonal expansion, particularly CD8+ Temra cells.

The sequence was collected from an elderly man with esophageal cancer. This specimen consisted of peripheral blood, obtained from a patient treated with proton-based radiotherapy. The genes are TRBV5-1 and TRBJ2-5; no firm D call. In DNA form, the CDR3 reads TGCGCCAGCAGCTTTCAGGACCCTCGGGAGACCCAGTACTTC. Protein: CASSFQDPRETQYF.